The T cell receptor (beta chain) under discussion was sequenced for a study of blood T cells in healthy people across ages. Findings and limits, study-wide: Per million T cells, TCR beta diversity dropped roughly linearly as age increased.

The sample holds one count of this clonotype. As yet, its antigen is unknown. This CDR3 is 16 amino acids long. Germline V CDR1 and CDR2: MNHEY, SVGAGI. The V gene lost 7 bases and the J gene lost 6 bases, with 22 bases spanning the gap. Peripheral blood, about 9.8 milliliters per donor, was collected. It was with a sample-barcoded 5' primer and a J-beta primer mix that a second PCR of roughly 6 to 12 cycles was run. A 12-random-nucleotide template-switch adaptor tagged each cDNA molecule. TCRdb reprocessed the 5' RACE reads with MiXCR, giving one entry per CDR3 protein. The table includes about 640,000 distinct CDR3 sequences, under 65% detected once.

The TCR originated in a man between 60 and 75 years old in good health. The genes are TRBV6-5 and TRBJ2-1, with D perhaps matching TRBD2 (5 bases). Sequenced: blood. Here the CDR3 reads CASIAVGGFGGNEQFF. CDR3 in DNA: TGTGCCAGCATCGCGGTGGGCGGGTTCGGCGGCAATGAGCAGTTCTTC.